This T cell receptor beta chain came from a study of blood T cell repertoires in COVID-19. This clone was recorded only once. The germline gives CDR1 MDHEN, CDR2 SYDVKM. The V gene end was trimmed by 2 bases and the J gene end by 5 bases; junction bases not matched to a gene: 0. There are 13 residues in the CDR3. Per the original methods: Reference gene primer amplification gave estimated nucleated cell counts. Data came from immunoSEQ multiplex PCR; TCRdb stores just in-frame clones and leaves some out. That table is the source of V, J and clone size, and D and trimming were worked out from the DNA. There are hundreds of thousands of clones in the sample; more than 80% occur only once, and 7.5% to 8% lies in the top ten.

The gene calls are TRBV28 and TRBJ1-1, with 9 bases fitting TRBD1. The material sequenced was peripheral blood. The source is a woman of 80 years or more with COVID-19, enrolled during active disease. Written as DNA, the CDR3 is TGTGCCAGCAGTTTAGACAGGGGGACTGAAGCTTTCTTT. Its protein is CASSLDRGTEAFF.